Below, one T cell receptor beta chain is given with its context. Its antigen is unknown. The data were obtained in a study of cytomegalovirus exposure and HLA in healthy donors. Study findings and constraints: Accounts indicate the classifier identified cytomegalovirus status with strong specificity and sensitivity. TCR beta V- and J-gene trimming was later associated with a missense DCLRE1C variant. Upon later analysis, HLA-associated TCR beta chains proved more clonally expanded than other, equally common chains.

The CDR3 has 18 amino acids. Germline V gene data show CDR1 as LGHNT and CDR2 as FRNRAP. Between the trimmed V and J ends, which lost 0 bases and 0 bases, there was a span of 17 bases. The primer mix had 60 Vbeta and 13 Jbeta primers. Assay: immunoSEQ multiplex PCR; the TCRdb copy retains only in-frame clones and omits some. Found here are under 150,000 clones, around 77% of them singletons; the top ten hold 5.4%. The sample taken for sequencing was PBMCs. The TCR originated in a woman in her thirties in good health and CMV-seropositive. This chain links TRBV12-5 with TRBJ1-2; D unclear. CDR3 nucleotide sequence: TGTGCTAGTGGTTTGGTACTATCTCCTAGTAGAGCTAACTATGGCTACACCTTC. It specifies CASGLVLSPSRANYGYTF.